This T cell receptor (beta chain) was identified during a study of post-analysis software for immune sequencing data. Notes on this clonotype: Its target is unknown. This could be a read error, since a much larger clone is one nucleotide away.

The CDR3 covers 13 residues. Trimming took 6 bases from V and 7 from J, leaving 13 bases between them. From germline, CDR1 is MGHDK and CDR2 SYGVNS. Sequencing libraries made from TCR beta cDNA carried unique molecular identifiers. TCRdb called the PCR reads again in MiXCR, with one record for every CDR3 protein. The sample consists of about 620,000 distinct CDR3 sequences, about 44% of them appearing once. Overall study results and limits: With TRBV5-6, TRBV5-1 and TRBV20-1 included, about 5 TRBV segments were more frequent in patients than in controls.

This clonotype was sampled from a girl aged 5-17 years with multiple sclerosis. The specimen sequenced was blood. V and J are TRBV25-1 and TRBJ1-5, with a possible D match to TRBD1 (5 bases). CDR3 amino acids: CASRGDQKQPQHF. DNA of the CDR3: TGTGCCAGCAGGGGGGACCAGAAGCAGCCCCAGCATTTT.